A single sample is the source of the 9 T cell receptor beta chains below, sequenced in a study of cytomegalovirus exposure and HLA in healthy donors. PCR was performed using 60 Vbeta and 13 Jbeta primers. Here immunoSEQ multiplex PCR was the method, and the copy in TCRdb shows in-frame clones only, minus some. The sample includes approximately 100,000 clones, approximately 82% seen only once; the top ten take about 1.2%. The source material was PBMCs. These receptors all stem from a woman aged 18-29 years in good health and CMV-seronegative.

This rearrangement joins TRBV2 to TRBJ2-7, with 9 positions matching TRBD1. CDR3 length: 15 amino acids. V shed 2 bases and J 4 bases; nucleotides not matched to a gene: 6. The germline V gene has CDR1 SNHLY and CDR2 FYNNEI. CDR3 nucleotides: TGTGCCAGCAGTGAATTGACAGGGGGTTGGTACGAGCAGTACTTC. It specifies CASSELTGGWYEQYF.

The chain has TRBV6-5 and TRBJ2-1; 7 positions agree with TRBD1. Germline V gene data show CDR1 as MNHEY and CDR2 as SVGAGI. The CDR3 consists of 16 residues. V lost 2 bases to trimming and J lost 0 bases; unmatched junction nucleotides: 4. The CDR3 region has the DNA TGTGCCAGCAGTTACGGGACAGATGGCTCCTACAATGAGCAGTTCTTC. This sequence encodes CASSYGTDGSYNEQFF.

The chain is built from TRBV5-1 and TRBJ2-5; TRBD2 agrees at 12 bases. CDR3 length equals 14 residues. The V segment lost 3 bases and the J segment 5 bases; nucleotides outside the gene matches: 2. Germline assignment: CDR1 SGHRS and CDR2 YFSETQ. The CDR3 DNA reads TGCGCCAGCAGCTCGACTAGCGGGAGTGAGACCCAGTACTTC. It is translated as CASSSTSGSETQYF.

This chain links TRBV27 with TRBJ2-7; D is uncertain. V was trimmed by 3 bases and J by 6 bases, leaving 12 bases between them. This CDR3 has 13 amino acids. Germline V gene data show CDR1 as MNHEY and CDR2 as SMNVEV (reference sequence). CDR3 sequence: CASSFLSSSEQYF. The CDR3 DNA is TGTGCCAGCAGTTTTCTTTCGAGTAGCGAGCAGTACTTC.

The chain has TRBV11-1 and TRBJ1-3, with D hard to call. The CDR3 has 14 amino acids. Germline values: CDR1 SGHAT, CDR2 FQDESV (reference sequence). V shed 4 bases and J shed 0 bases, with 7 bases lying between them. The CDR3 here is CASSSRFSGNTIYF. CDR3 sequence (DNA): TGTGCCAGCAGCTCCCGTTTCTCTGGAAACACCATATATTTT.

This rearrangement joins TRBV27 to TRBJ2-6, with a tentative D call TRBD2 (6 bases). This CDR3 region has 18 residues. V was trimmed by 3 bases and J by 0 bases, leaving 15 bases between them. In germline, CDR1 is MNHEY, CDR2 SMNVEV (reference sequence). The CDR3 spells CASSFHGGLSSGANVLTF. CDR3 DNA: TGTGCCAGCAGTTTTCACGGGGGATTAAGCTCTGGGGCCAACGTCCTGACTTTC. Full variable domain (outside the CDR3, taken from reference TRBV27 and TRBJ2-6): EAQVTQNPRYLITVTGKKLTVTCSQNMNHEYMSWYRQDPGLGLRQIYYSMNVEVTDKGDVPEGYKVSRKEKRNFPLILESPSPNQTSLYFCASSFHGGLSSGANVLTFGAGSRLTVL.

This clone has a handful of counts. This chain links TRBV6-5 with TRBJ2-7; D not certain. Germline V gene sequence: CDR1 MNHEY, CDR2 SVGAGI. This CDR3 is built from 11 residues. The ends were cut back, 6 bases at V and 3 bases at J, with 6 bases in the middle. Written as DNA, the CDR3 is TGTGCCAGCAGCTCCTACTACGAGCAGTACTTC. Translated: CASSSYYEQYF.

V and J are TRBV9 and TRBJ2-3, with 10 positions matching TRBD2. J was trimmed by 3 bases and V by 6 bases; bases with no gene match: 7. Germline lookup yields CDR1 SGDLS and CDR2 YYNGEE. The CDR3 spans 15 residues. The chain's CDR3 is CASTLASGGTDTQYF. The CDR3 region has the DNA TGTGCCAGCACGCTGGCTAGCGGGGGTACAGATACGCAGTATTTT.

This clone was detected a few times. The CDR3 sequence is CASSNRGADYGYTF. DNA of the CDR3: TGTGCCAGCAGCAACAGGGGGGCGGACTATGGCTACACCTTC. The chain carries TRBV6-5 and TRBJ1-2; 8 bases map to TRBD1. V lost 6 bases to trimming and J lost 3 bases; unmatched junction nucleotides: 6. From germline, CDR1 is MNHEY and CDR2 SVGAGI. The length of the CDR3 is 14 residues.